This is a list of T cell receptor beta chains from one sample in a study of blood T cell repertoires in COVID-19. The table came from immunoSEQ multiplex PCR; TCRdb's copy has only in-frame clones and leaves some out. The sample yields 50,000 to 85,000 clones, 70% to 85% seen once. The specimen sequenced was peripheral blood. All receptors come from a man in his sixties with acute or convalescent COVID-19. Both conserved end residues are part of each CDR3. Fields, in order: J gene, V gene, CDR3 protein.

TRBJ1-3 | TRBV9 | CASSQTGAGNTIYF
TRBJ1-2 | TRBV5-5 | CASSLPGNYGYTF
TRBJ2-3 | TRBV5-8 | CASSHGTGERNTQYF
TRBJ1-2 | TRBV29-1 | CSVAGRSYGYTF
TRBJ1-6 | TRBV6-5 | CASTGGNHSPLHF
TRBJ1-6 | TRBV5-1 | CASSLRGGSYNSPLHF
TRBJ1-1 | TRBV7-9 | CASSLLQGAEAFF
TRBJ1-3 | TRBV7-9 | CASSSTAGGNTIYF
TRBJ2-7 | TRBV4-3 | CASSQVGENSSYEQYF
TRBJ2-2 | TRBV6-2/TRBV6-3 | CASSFGQVNTGELFF
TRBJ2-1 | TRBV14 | CASSQDQTRNEQFF
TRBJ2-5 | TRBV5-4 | CASSFLGEETQYF
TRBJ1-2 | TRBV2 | CASSRTGTYGYTF
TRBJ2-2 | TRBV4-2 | CASSQAGAGTGELFF
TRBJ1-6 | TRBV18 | CASSPPSWEAGKYSPLHF
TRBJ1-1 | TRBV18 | CASSPRPHQGASTWNTEAFF
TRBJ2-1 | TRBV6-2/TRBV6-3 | CASSSSTGKQFF
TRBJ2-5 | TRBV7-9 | CASSLGTGPQETQYF
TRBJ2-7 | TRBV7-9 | CASSLAGGQEQYF
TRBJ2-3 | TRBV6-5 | CASKRAGVSADTQYF
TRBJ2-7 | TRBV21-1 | CASSKVPIGLLIYEQYF
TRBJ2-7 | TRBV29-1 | CSVEDPSGSYEQYF
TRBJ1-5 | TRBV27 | CASSRQGCFIQPQHF
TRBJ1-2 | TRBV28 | CASSSGATNYGYTF
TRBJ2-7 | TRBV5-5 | CASSLAPFYEQYF
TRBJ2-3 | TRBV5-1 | CASSLGDSGTDTQYF
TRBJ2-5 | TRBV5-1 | CASRSGTGGMETQYF
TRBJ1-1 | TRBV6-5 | CASSRQGASTEAFF
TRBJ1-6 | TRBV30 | CAWRRQGSPLHF
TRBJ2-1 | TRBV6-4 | CASSVRDSSSYNEQFF
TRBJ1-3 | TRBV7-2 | CASRPPGTPGNTIYF
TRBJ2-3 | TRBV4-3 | CASSPSSRGDTDTQYF
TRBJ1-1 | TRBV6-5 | CASSYSMRSMNTEAFF
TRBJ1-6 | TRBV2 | CASSEPGIPLSPLHF
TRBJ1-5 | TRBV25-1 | CASSVGTGGNQPQHF
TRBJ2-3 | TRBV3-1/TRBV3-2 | CASSQYPAGGETTQYF
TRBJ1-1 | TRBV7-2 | CASSLGRSQGFMNTEAFF
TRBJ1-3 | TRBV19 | CASSNLGTGTSGNTIYF
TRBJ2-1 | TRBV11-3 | CASSLGPPPSYNEQFF
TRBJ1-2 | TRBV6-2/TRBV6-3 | CASSYTGDYGYTF